Listed below are T cell receptor beta chains from one sample, sequenced in a study of blood T cell repertoires in COVID-19. The repertoire was sequenced with immunoSEQ multiplex PCR; TCRdb's copy has only in-frame clones and lacks some. The sample records some 200,000 clones, roughly nine tenths being singletons. Sample: peripheral blood. The receptors come from a woman in her 70s with acute or convalescent COVID-19. Both conserved end residues are part of each CDR3. D genes are given only for firm matches. Clone size is not always given. Where it is, it says once, few, many or a class for expanded clones.

DNA,CDR3,size,J,D,V
TGTGCCAGCAGCGACAGTAGGGGGTTGGGCGGGGAGCTGTTTTTT,CASSDSRGLGGELFF,once,TRBJ2-2,.,TRBV11-2
TGTGCCAGCAGTTTAGGACGGCAAGAGACCCAGTACTTC,CASSLGRQETQYF,.,TRBJ2-5,.,TRBV13
TGCAGCGTTACAGGGAGGGGAACAGATACGCAGTATTTT,CSVTGRGTDTQYF,.,TRBJ2-3,.,TRBV29-1
TGTGCCAGCAGTTTACCCTGGGACAGTATTAACTATGGCTACACCTTC,CASSLPWDSINYGYTF,.,TRBJ1-2,TRBD1,TRBV28
TGTGCCAGCAGCCGGCGGGGTTCAGGATTAATGGGGGAGCTGTTTTTT,CASSRRGSGLMGELFF,.,TRBJ2-2,.,TRBV11-3
TGTGCCAGCTCACAGCGGGAGTGGACAGATACGCAGTATTTT,CASSQREWTDTQYF,.,TRBJ2-3,TRBD2,TRBV18
TGTGCTAGTGGTTTGGGGCGGGGCGAGCAGTTCTTC,CASGLGRGEQFF,.,TRBJ2-1,.,TRBV12-5
TGTGCCAGCTCATCGACTTTACTAGAGAACACCGGGGAGCTGTTTTTT,CASSSTLLENTGELFF,.,TRBJ2-2,.,TRBV18
TGTGCCAGCAGTTCCGGGACAGGCTCCTATGGCTACACCTTC,CASSSGTGSYGYTF,.,TRBJ1-2,TRBD1,TRBV28
TGTGCCAGCCGCAGTTGGCGCGGGGATACGCAGTATTTT,CASRSWRGDTQYF,.,TRBJ2-3,.,TRBV13
TGTGCCAGCAGTCACAGGGGAAGGGAGACCCAGTACTTC,CASSHRGRETQYF,.,TRBJ2-5,TRBD1,TRBV6-2/TRBV6-3
TGTGCCAGCAGCCAAATTAGACCGGGGGTTAACGAGCAGTACTTC,CASSQIRPGVNEQYF,.,TRBJ2-7,.,TRBV3-1/TRBV3-2
TGTGCCAGCTCAAGCGTGATGAACACTGAAGCTTTCTTT,CASSSVMNTEAFF,.,TRBJ1-1,.,TRBV18
TGTGCCAGCAGCTTAGGGGCGGGAGTGGGTGCAGATACGCAGTATTTT,CASSLGAGVGADTQYF,.,TRBJ2-3,TRBD2,TRBV7-2
TGTGCCATCAGAACCGGCACAGGGGGCGGGGGAGCTTTCTTT,CAIRTGTGGGGAFF,.,TRBJ1-1,TRBD1,TRBV10-3
TGTGCCAGCAGTAAGGCGGGTCCTGGGCCAGAGACCCAGTACTTC,CASSKAGPGPETQYF,.,TRBJ2-5,.,TRBV6-5
TGCGCCAGCAGCTCGAGGGGGGGCCTAAACTATGGCTACACCTTC,CASSSRGGLNYGYTF,.,TRBJ1-2,.,TRBV5-1
TGTGCCAGCAGCTTAGCTAGTAGCGGAGATACGCAGTATTTT,CASSLASSGDTQYF,.,TRBJ2-3,.,TRBV7-9
TGTGCCAGCAGTGAAGACAGGGATGGGACCTACGAGCAGTACTTC,CASSEDRDGTYEQYF,.,TRBJ2-7,.,TRBV6-1
TGCGCCAGCAGCCCAGGGGGTAACTATGGCTACACCTTC,CASSPGGNYGYTF,.,TRBJ1-2,TRBD1,TRBV10-2
TGCGCCAGCAGGACCACCGGGACTAGCGCCCAAGAGACCCAGTACTTC,CASRTTGTSAQETQYF,.,TRBJ2-5,TRBD2,TRBV5-1
TGTGCCAGCAGCCGGGACAGCTACTACGAGCAGTACTTC,CASSRDSYYEQYF,few,TRBJ2-7,TRBD1,TRBV7-3
TGCGCCAGCAGTGAGTCGAAAGGCGGAACGGGCGAGCAGTACTTC,CASSESKGGTGEQYF,.,TRBJ2-7,.,TRBV10-1
TGTGCCAGCAGTGATCCGGGACAGGGTATCTACGAGCAGTACTTC,CASSDPGQGIYEQYF,.,TRBJ2-7,TRBD1,TRBV25-1
TGCGCCAGCAGCTTGGCCCCAATGAACACTGAAGCTTTCTTT,CASSLAPMNTEAFF,.,TRBJ1-1,.,TRBV5-1
TGTGCCAGCTCACCACAGACAGGGGGCCAAGAGACCCAGTACTTC,CASSPQTGGQETQYF,few,TRBJ2-5,TRBD1,TRBV18
TGTGCCAGCAGCACCCACAGGGGGAAGAGAACAGATACGCAGTATTTT,CASSTHRGKRTDTQYF,.,TRBJ2-3,TRBD1,TRBV11-3
TGTGCCAGCTGGGGGGAGGGGTGGGGACAGCCCCAGCATTTT,CASWGEGWGQPQHF,.,TRBJ1-5,.,TRBV6-5
TGTGCCAGCAACCTCGGGACAGGGGTTCTCGGGGAGCTGTTTTTT,CASNLGTGVLGELFF,once,TRBJ2-2,TRBD1,TRBV5-8
TGTGCCAGCAGCCGGACAGGCCGAAGTGAAAAACTGTTTTTT,CASSRTGRSEKLFF,once,TRBJ1-4,TRBD1,TRBV7-9
TGTGCCAGCAGGAGGGGACAGGTGCGCGCAGATACGCAGTATTTT,CASRRGQVRADTQYF,.,TRBJ2-3,TRBD1,TRBV6-5
TGTGCCAGCAGCCACCGCGGGGCTGAAGCTTTCTTT,CASSHRGAEAFF,once,TRBJ1-1,.,TRBV7-9
TGTGCCAGCAGCTTAGAAGGGGGGGCGAGAAACACCATATATTTT,CASSLEGGARNTIYF,.,TRBJ1-3,.,TRBV7-2
TGTGCCAGCAGCTTGCGAACTAGCGGGAGCGGTGAGCAGTTCTTC,CASSLRTSGSGEQFF,.,TRBJ2-1,TRBD2,TRBV5-4
TGTGCCAGCAGCTTAGACGCAGGATATAATCAGCCCCAGCATTTT,CASSLDAGYNQPQHF,once,TRBJ1-5,.,TRBV7-2
TGTGCCAGCAGTGAGTCCGTACTAGCGGGAGGGCAAGAGACCCAGTACTTC,CASSESVLAGGQETQYF,once,TRBJ2-5,TRBD2,TRBV6-1
TGTGCCAGCAGCTCAGACAGGCCTAGCTATGGCTACACCTTC,CASSSDRPSYGYTF,.,TRBJ1-2,.,TRBV7-2
TGTGCCAGCACCCCGTCGGGGGGCGATCAGCCCCAGCATTTT,CASTPSGGDQPQHF,.,TRBJ1-5,.,TRBV9